This TCR beta chain derives from a study of T cells in narcolepsy. CDR3 size: 13 residues. J was trimmed by 5 bases and V by 6 bases; bases with no gene match: 5. Per the germline V gene, CDR1 is SGHRS and CDR2 is YFSETQ. The table lists this clone with a few counts. The data were produced by immunoSEQ multiplex PCR, yet TCRdb's version contains in-frame clones alone and is incomplete. The data show about 27,000 clones, 75% to 85% seen once. Sequenced sample: memory (CD45RA-) CD4+ T cells from blood. This clonotype was sampled from a human donor in good health. The chain links TRBV5-1 to TRBJ2-5; 9 bases are shared with TRBD1. The CDR3 DNA reads as TGCGCCAGCACACAGGGGGCGAGCGAGACCCAGTACTTC. Translated, it gives CASTQGASETQYF.